This T cell receptor beta chain was profiled in a study of CD8 T cells in Susac syndrome. cDNA came from roughly 0.53 to 1 ug RNA primed by random hexamers. Each CDR3 protein is one row after TCRdb ran MiXCR on the immunoSEQ multiplex PCR reads. The repertoire includes approximately 130,000 distinct CDR3 sequences, around 95% of them detected once, and about 0.098% sits in the top ten. The CDR3 covers 15 residues. Trimming took 3 bases from V and 5 from J; bases not matched to a gene: 6. The germline V gene has CDR1 SGHNT and CDR2 YYREEE (reference sequence). Sequenced material: CD4+ T cells from PBMCs. The chain combines TRBV5-4 with TRBJ2-1, with TRBD2 matching 9 bases. The TCR was taken from a human donor in good health. CDR3 in amino acids: CASSSEGGRDNEQFF. The CDR3 DNA is TGTGCCAGCAGCTCCGAAGGCGGGAGGGACAATGAGCAGTTCTTC.